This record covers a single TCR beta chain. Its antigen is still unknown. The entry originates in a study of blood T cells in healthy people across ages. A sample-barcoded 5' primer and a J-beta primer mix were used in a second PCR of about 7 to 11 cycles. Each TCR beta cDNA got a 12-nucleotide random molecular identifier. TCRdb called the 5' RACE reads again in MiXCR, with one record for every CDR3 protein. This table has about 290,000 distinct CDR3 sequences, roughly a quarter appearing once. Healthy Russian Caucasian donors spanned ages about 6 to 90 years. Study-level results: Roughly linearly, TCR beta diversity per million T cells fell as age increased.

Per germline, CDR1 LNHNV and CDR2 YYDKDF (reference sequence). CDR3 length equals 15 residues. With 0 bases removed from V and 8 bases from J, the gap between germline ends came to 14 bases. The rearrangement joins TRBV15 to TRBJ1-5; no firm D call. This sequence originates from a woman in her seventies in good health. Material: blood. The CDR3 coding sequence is TGTGCCACCAGCAGAGATCTTACACCCGAGAAGCCCCAGCATTTT. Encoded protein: CATSRDLTPEKPQHF.